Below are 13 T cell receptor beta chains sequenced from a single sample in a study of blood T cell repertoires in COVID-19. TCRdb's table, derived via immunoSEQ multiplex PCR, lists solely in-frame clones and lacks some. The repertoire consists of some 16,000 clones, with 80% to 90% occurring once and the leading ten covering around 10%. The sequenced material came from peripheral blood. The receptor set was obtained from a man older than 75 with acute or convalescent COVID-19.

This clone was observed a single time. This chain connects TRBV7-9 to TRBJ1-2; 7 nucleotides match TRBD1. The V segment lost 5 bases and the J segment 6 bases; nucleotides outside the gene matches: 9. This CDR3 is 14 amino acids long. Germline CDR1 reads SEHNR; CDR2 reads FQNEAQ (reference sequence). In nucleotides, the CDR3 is TGTGCCAGCAGCCCCCTGACAGGGAGCGATGGCTACACCTTC. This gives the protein CASSPLTGSDGYTF.

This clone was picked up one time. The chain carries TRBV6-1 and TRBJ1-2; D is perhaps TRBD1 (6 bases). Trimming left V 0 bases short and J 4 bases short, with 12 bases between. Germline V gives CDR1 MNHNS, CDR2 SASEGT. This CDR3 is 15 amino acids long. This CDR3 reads CASSEATGQGYGYTF. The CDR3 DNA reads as TGTGCCAGCAGTGAAGCTACAGGGCAGGGCTATGGCTACACCTTC.

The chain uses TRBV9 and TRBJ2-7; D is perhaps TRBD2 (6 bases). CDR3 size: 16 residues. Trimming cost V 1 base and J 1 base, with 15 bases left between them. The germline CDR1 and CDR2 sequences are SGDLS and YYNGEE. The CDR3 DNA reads TGTGCCAGCAGCGTAAGGGCTAGCGTTCCATCCTACGAGCAGTACTTC. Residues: CASSVRASVPSYEQYF. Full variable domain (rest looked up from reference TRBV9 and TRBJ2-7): DSGVTQTPKHLITATGQRVTLRCSPRSGDLSVYWYQQSLDQGLQFLIQYYNGEERAKGNILERFSAQQFPDLHSELNLSSLELGDSALYFCASSVRASVPSYEQYFGPGTRLTVT.

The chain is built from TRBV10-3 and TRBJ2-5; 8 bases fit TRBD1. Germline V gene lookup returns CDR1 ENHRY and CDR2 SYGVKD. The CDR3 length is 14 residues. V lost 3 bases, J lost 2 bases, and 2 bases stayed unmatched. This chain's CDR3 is CAISDRQGQETQYF. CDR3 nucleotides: TGTGCCATCAGTGACAGACAGGGGCAAGAGACCCAGTACTTC.

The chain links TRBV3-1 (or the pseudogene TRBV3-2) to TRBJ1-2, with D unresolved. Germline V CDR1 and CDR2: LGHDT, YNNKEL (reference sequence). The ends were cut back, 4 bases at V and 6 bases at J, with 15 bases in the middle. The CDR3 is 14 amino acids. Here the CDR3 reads CASSPGLQENGYTF. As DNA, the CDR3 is TGTGCCAGCAGCCCAGGACTCCAAGAAAATGGCTACACCTTC.

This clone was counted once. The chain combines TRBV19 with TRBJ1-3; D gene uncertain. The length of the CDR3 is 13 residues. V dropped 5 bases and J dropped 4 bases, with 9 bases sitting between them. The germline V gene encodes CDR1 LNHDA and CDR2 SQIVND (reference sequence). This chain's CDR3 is CASSLAEGNTIYF. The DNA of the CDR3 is TGTGCCAGTAGTCTCGCGGAGGGAAACACCATATATTTT.

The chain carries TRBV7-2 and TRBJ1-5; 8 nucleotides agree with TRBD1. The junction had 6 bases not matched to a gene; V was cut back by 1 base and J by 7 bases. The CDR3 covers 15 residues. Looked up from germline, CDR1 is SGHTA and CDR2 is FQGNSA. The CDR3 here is CASSLDLTGGQPQHF. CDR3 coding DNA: TGTGCCAGCAGCTTAGATCTTACAGGGGGACAGCCCCAGCATTTT.

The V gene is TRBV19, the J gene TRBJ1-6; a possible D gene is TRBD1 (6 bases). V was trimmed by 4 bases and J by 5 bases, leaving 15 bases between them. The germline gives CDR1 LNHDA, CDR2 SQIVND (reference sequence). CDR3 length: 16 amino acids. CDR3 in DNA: TGTGCCAGTAGTAGCCTAACAGGGTTCAATAATTCACCCCTCCACTTT. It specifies CASSSLTGFNNSPLHF.

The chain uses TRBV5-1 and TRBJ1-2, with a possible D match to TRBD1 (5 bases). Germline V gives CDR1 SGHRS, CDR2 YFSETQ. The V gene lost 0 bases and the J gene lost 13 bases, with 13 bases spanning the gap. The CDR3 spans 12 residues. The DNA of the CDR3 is TGCGCCAGCAGCTTGGTAGGGGCCCCAGGCACCTTC. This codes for CASSLVGAPGTF.

CDR3 region: CASSLEEGQPQHF. Written as DNA, the CDR3 is TGTGCCAGCAGTTTAGAGGAGGGTCAGCCCCAGCATTTT. The chain combines TRBV12-3 or TRBV12-4 with TRBJ1-5; no definite D call. V lost 1 base to trimming and J lost 6 bases, with 7 bases between them. The CDR3 sequence is 13 residues long.

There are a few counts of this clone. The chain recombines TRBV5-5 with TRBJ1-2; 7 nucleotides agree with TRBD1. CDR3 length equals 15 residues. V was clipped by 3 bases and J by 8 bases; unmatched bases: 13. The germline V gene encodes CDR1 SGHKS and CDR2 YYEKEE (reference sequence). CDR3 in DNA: TGTGCCAGCAGCTGGGGACAGCCCGGCTCGGGGGGCTACACCTTC. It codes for CASSWGQPGSGGYTF.

CDR3 nucleotides: TGTGCCAGTAGTAATCGACAGGGGAGCTCCTATAATTCACCCCTCCACTTT. It encodes CASSNRQGSSYNSPLHF. The chain links TRBV19 to TRBJ1-6; 8 nucleotides match TRBD1. Germline CDR1 reads LNHDA; CDR2 reads SQIVND (reference sequence). This CDR3 has 17 amino acids. Losses at the gene ends were 4 bases for V and 0 bases for J; bases not matched to a gene: 5.

The CDR3 protein is CATSDPSRQGGEQFF. For the CDR3, the DNA is TGTGCCACCAGTGATCCGAGTCGACAGGGTGGTGAGCAGTTCTTC. The rearrangement joins TRBV24-1 to TRBJ2-1, with 7 bases matching TRBD1. The V segment lost 3 bases and the J segment 9 bases; nucleotides outside the gene matches: 10. The CDR3 extends over 15 amino acids. CDR1 and CDR2 from the germline V gene are KGHDR and SFDVKD.